The rows below give T cell receptor beta chains drawn from one sample of a study of T cell responses to AZD1222 COVID-19 vaccine. Assay: immunoSEQ multiplex PCR; the TCRdb copy retains only in-frame clones and omits some. The profile shows approximately 100,000 clones, roughly 89% of them singletons. The input for sequencing was peripheral blood, taken on day 0 of AZD1222 vaccination. These receptors were collected from an adult in good health. Each CDR3 is given with its conserved first and last residue. The order of the fields is clone size, D gene, CDR3 length, J gene, V gene, CDR3 protein, CDR3 DNA. The D gene is left open where the match is weak. Expanded clones get a size class; other rows say once, few or many, or leave the size out.

- - 15 TRBJ1-3 TRBV7-9 CATTGTSNSGNTIYF TGTGCCACCACCGGGACGTCGAACTCTGGAAACACCATATATTTT
- - 17 TRBJ1-4 TRBV11-2 CASSALKGVRTNEKLFF TGTGCCAGCAGCGCACTCAAGGGAGTGAGAACTAATGAAAAACTGTTTTTT
- TRBD1 16 TRBJ2-4 TRBV28 CASNPDRGQVKNIQYF TGTGCCAGCAATCCGGACAGGGGGCAGGTCAAAAACATTCAGTACTTC
- - 15 TRBJ1-1 TRBV30 CAWSKRGTPNTEAFF TGTGCCTGGAGTAAAAGAGGGACGCCGAACACTGAAGCTTTCTTT
- TRBD1 17 TRBJ2-2 TRBV12-5 CASGLGPRTGNTGELFF TGTGCTAGTGGTTTGGGACCCCGGACAGGGAACACCGGGGAGCTGTTTTTT
- - 16 TRBJ2-1 TRBV5-1 CASSHAQGFSYNEQFF TGCGCCAGCAGCCACGCTCAGGGTTTTTCCTACAATGAGCAGTTCTTC
- TRBD1 13 TRBJ1-4 TRBV19 CASIGQGSRKLFF TGTGCCAGTATCGGACAGGGTTCACGTAAACTGTTTTTT
- TRBD2 15 TRBJ2-7 TRBV6-5 CASSPTSGGAYEQYF TGTGCCAGCAGTCCGACTAGCGGGGGGGCCTACGAGCAGTACTTC
few TRBD2 15 TRBJ2-5 TRBV5-1 CASSPNTGGQETQYF TGCGCCAGCAGCCCCAACACGGGGGGGCAAGAGACCCAGTACTTC
- - 13 TRBJ1-5 TRBV28 CASSPGSDQPQHF TGTGCCAGCAGTCCCGGGAGCGATCAGCCCCAGCATTTT
- - 14 TRBJ2-5 TRBV21-1 CATGRGAFQETQYF TGTGCCACCGGGCGGGGCGCCTTCCAAGAGACCCAGTACTTC
few TRBD1 14 TRBJ1-1 TRBV11-2 CASSLVDRGAEAFF TGTGCCAGCAGCTTAGTAGACAGGGGGGCTGAAGCTTTCTTT
- TRBD1 16 TRBJ1-1 TRBV6-2/TRBV6-3 CASSYGTGLLNTEAFF TGTGCCAGCAGTTACGGGACAGGTCTTTTGAACACTGAAGCTTTCTTT
- - 13 TRBJ1-1 TRBV11-3 CASSQQGNTEAFF TGTGCCAGCAGCCAACAGGGCAACACTGAAGCTTTCTTT
- - 16 TRBJ2-2 TRBV5-1 CASSSPTGRYTGELFF TGCGCCAGCAGCTCACCGACAGGGAGGTACACCGGGGAGCTGTTTTTT
- - 13 TRBJ1-5 TRBV28 CASRTPGREPQHF TGTGCCAGCAGGACTCCGGGGAGGGAGCCCCAGCATTTT
- - 13 TRBJ1-2 TRBV6-5 CASSPDGDYGYTF TGTGCCAGCAGTCCGGACGGGGACTATGGCTACACCTTC
- - 15 TRBJ1-4 TRBV7-9 CASSSAAGLGEKLFF TGTGCCAGCAGCTCAGCAGCTGGGCTCGGGGAAAAACTGTTTTTT
- - 15 TRBJ2-3 TRBV12-5 CASGLGSDRTDTQYF TGTGCTAGTGGTTTGGGGTCGGACCGCACAGATACGCAGTATTTT
- - 11 TRBJ2-7 TRBV20-1 CSAKQEYEQYF TGCAGTGCGAAACAGGAATACGAGCAGTACTTC
- TRBD1 15 TRBJ2-1 TRBV7-9 CASSPGTGVVNEQFF TGTGCCAGCAGCCCCGGGACAGGGGTTGTCAATGAGCAGTTCTTC
- TRBD2 15 TRBJ2-5 TRBV5-4 CASTPGLAGRETQYF TGTGCCAGCACCCCGGGACTAGCGGGGCGAGAGACCCAGTACTTC
once TRBD1 17 TRBJ2-6 TRBV3-1/TRBV3-2 CASSQEGTGAGANVLTF TGTGCCAGCAGCCAAGAGGGGACAGGGGCCGGGGCCAACGTCCTGACTTTC
- TRBD2 15 TRBJ2-7 TRBV19 CASSILAGAVYEQYF TGTGCCAGTAGTATTCTAGCGGGGGCTGTTTACGAGCAGTACTTC
- - 14 TRBJ2-3 TRBV23-1 CASIHSGSPDTQYF TGCGCCAGCATTCATAGTGGTTCCCCAGATACGCAGTATTTT
- - 14 TRBJ1-5 TRBV13 CASGIRGLNQPQHF TGTGCCAGCGGAATACGAGGACTCAATCAGCCCCAGCATTTT
- - 13 TRBJ1-4 TRBV10-2 CASSGLRAEKLFF TGCGCCAGCAGTGGATTGAGGGCGGAAAAACTGTTTTTT
- - 13 TRBJ1-2 TRBV11-2 CASSLGGSRGYTF TGTGCCAGCAGCTTAGGGGGGTCCAGGGGCTACACCTTC
once - 17 TRBJ1-4 TRBV5-1 CASSFSRGAATNEKLFF TGCGCCAGCAGCTTCTCACGAGGCGCGGCCACTAATGAAAAACTGTTTTTT
- - 14 TRBJ1-5 TRBV6-5 CASRRDNSNQPQHF TGTGCCAGCAGGAGGGATAATAGCAATCAGCCCCAGCATTTT
- - 15 TRBJ2-3 TRBV5-3 CARSFLWGSTDTQYF -
- TRBD1 16 TRBJ2-7 TRBV5-4 CASSYLTGASSYEQYF TGTGCCAGCAGCTACCTTACAGGGGCCAGCTCCTACGAGCAGTACTTC
- - 14 TRBJ2-7 TRBV5-1 CASTQVSGSYEQYF TGCGCCAGCACCCAGGTCTCGGGGTCCTACGAGCAGTACTTC
few - 12 TRBJ2-7 TRBV10-2 CASEGAAYEQYF TGCGCCAGCGAGGGCGCTGCCTACGAGCAGTACTTC
few TRBD2 17 TRBJ2-5 TRBV4-3 CASSQGTLAGGKETQYF TGCGCCAGCAGCCAAGGGACACTAGCGGGGGGGAAAGAGACCCAGTACTTC
- - 20 TRBJ1-5 TRBV6-9 CASSIRVGQAVIYSNQPQHF TGTGCCAGCAGTATTAGGGTGGGTCAGGCCGTAATCTATAGCAATCAGCCCCAGCATTTT
- TRBD2 18 TRBJ2-5 TRBV5-1 CASSLRPSGGLSQETQYF TGCGCCAGCAGCTTGCGCCCTAGCGGGGGGCTATCCCAAGAGACCCAGTACTTC
- TRBD2 15 TRBJ2-4 TRBV5-4 CASSAGGAGKNIQYF TGTGCCAGCAGCGCCGGGGGGGCCGGCAAAAACATTCAGTACTTC
- - 12 TRBJ1-2 TRBV7-9 CASSLGADGYTF TGTGCCAGCAGCTTAGGGGCCGATGGCTACACCTTC
- - 13 TRBJ1-2 TRBV7-9 CASSLAEHPGGAF TGTGCCAGCAGCTTAGCTGAACACCCTGGGGGTGCCTTC
- - 13 TRBJ2-5 TRBV5-5 CASSLGQQETQYF TGTGCCAGCAGCTTGGGACAGCAAGAGACCCAGTACTTC
- TRBD1 14 TRBJ1-1 TRBV27 CASRGDSYYTEAFF TGTGCCAGCAGGGGGGACAGCTACTACACTGAAGCTTTCTTT
- - 15 TRBJ1-5 TRBV11-2 CASSLDSGLGQPQHF TGTGCCAGCAGCTTAGATTCAGGGTTAGGTCAGCCCCAGCATTTT
once - 13 TRBJ1-3 TRBV6-5 CASASGIGNTIYF TGTGCCAGCGCTTCCGGTATTGGAAACACCATATATTTT
once TRBD1 15 TRBJ1-3 TRBV23-1 CASSQWDRGGNTIYF TGCGCCAGCAGTCAATGGGACAGGGGAGGAAACACCATATATTTT
- - 13 TRBJ1-5 TRBV30 CAWSGGDNQPQHF TGTGCCTGGAGCGGGGGCGACAATCAGCCCCAGCATTTT
- - 14 TRBJ2-1 TRBV5-1 CASSLAGPVDEQFF TGCGCCAGCAGCTTGGCCGGACCCGTTGATGAGCAGTTCTTC
- TRBD1 15 TRBJ1-2 TRBV5-1 CASSETPGQGGGYTF TGCGCCAGCAGCGAAACTCCGGGACAGGGTGGGGGCTACACCTTC
- - 11 TRBJ1-1 TRBV19 CASNMGREAFF TGTGCCAGTAATATGGGGAGAGAAGCTTTCTTT
- - 13 TRBJ1-2 TRBV9 CASSPQANYGYTF TGTGCCAGCAGCCCTCAGGCTAACTATGGCTACACCTTC
once - 13 TRBJ2-3 TRBV18 CASSPPNSDTQYF TGTGCCAGCTCACCCCCGAATTCAGATACGCAGTATTTT
- - 13 TRBJ1-2 TRBV7-2 CASSSGPAYGYTF TGTGCCAGCAGCTCGGGACCCGCCTACGGCTACACCTTC
- TRBD2 13 TRBJ2-4 TRBV6-5 CASRAGGGNIQYF TGTGCCAGCCGAGCGGGGGGCGGAAACATTCAGTACTTC
- TRBD1 13 TRBJ2-3 TRBV14 CASRKQGVNTQYF TGTGCCAGCAGAAAACAGGGGGTAAATACGCAGTATTTT
- - 13 TRBJ2-1 TRBV4-3 CASSRTRGNEQFF TGCGCCAGCAGCCGCACCAGGGGCAATGAGCAGTTCTTC
- TRBD2 15 TRBJ2-3 TRBV13 CASSGRGGKEDTQYF TGTGCCAGCTCCGGGCGGGGGGGCAAGGAAGATACGCAGTATTTT
- - 19 TRBJ1-6 TRBV6-4 CASSEGSGLYSSYNSPLHF TGTGCCAGCAGTGAAGGTTCGGGACTTTACAGCTCCTATAATTCACCCCTCCACTTT
- - 16 TRBJ2-5 TRBV11-2 CASSVPPGLPRETQYF TGTGCCAGCAGCGTGCCCCCGGGTCTGCCCAGGGAGACCCAGTACTTC
- TRBD1 13 TRBJ1-1 TRBV2 CASRDSGGTEAFF TGTGCCAGCAGGGACTCAGGGGGGACTGAAGCTTTCTTT